This T cell receptor beta chain emerged from a study of blood T cell repertoires in COVID-19 (TCRdb year 2020). Broadly, across the study: Samples covering the acute and convalescent phases of COVID-19 were provided by collaborators in the United States, Italy and Spain. The repertoires were made available in a free public database intended to serve as a resource for research on the immune response to SARS-CoV-2. The samples were drawn from two sources: the first 160 participants of the ongoing ImmuneRACE study, and 950 to 1,500 subjects contributed by 6 global collaborators. The material from the prospective study consisted of cDNA or gDNA derived from T cells, B-cell-depleted T cells, or PBMCs. Subjects who had been exposed to COVID-19, were actively infected with it, or had recovered from it provided the deeply sampled blood TCRbeta repertoires that made up the dataset. The sample metadata nearly always contained a de-identified subject ID, COVID-19 status, age in years and sex. HLA class I and class II types, where available, came from metadata supplied by the sample provider rather than from assay-based typing.

Results and caveats for the whole study, not just this receptor: The amount of clinical and demographic metadata varied by source and participant and was provided uncurated.

Details on this clone: No cognate antigen has been identified for it. No base quality information exists; no much larger clone differs at one position.

The immunoSEQ Assay, a bias-controlled multiplex PCR, was used to amplify TCRbeta CDR3 regions from genomic DNA. The authors' analysis ran thus. Within the assay, amplification of reference gene primers was used to estimate how many nucleated cells each sample contained. To quantify the absolute abundance of each unique TCRbeta CDR3 rearrangement, sequence reads were collapsed and filtered. For each sample, productive Simpson clonality was calculated by taking the square root of Simpson's diversity index across productive rearrangements. The immuneACCESS repertoire file appears here via TCRdb, limited to in-frame rearrangements. These files lack a portion of the clones; in checked studies, under half of the deficit traces to unresolved V genes, and the cause of the others is not known. The DNA gave D and trimming, while V, J and clone size come from that table. Here the sample has roughly 73,000 clones; about 88% occur a single time. The top ten constitute roughly 1.5% of the sample.

Counted from cysteine to phenylalanine, this CDR3 has 13 amino acids. CDR3 DNA only is kept here, 39 bases in frame from base 1. Sequences SNHLY (CDR1) and FYNNEI (CDR2) are obtained from the germline V gene. The V end loses 2 bases and the J end loses 3 bases, and a stretch of 7 bases separates them. Collaborating institutions collected whole blood in K2EDTA tubes following their own protocols. For TCRbeta analysis, collaborators shipped samples in one of three forms: frozen whole blood, isolated PBMCs, or DNA extracted from either of those sample types. The sample taken for sequencing was peripheral blood. The origin of this receptor is a human donor in a cohort sampled during active COVID-19. Recombination linked TRBV2 to TRBJ1-1, with the D gene too uncertain to name. The CDR3 protein is CASSEQLDTEAFF. The DNA reads as follows: TGTGCCAGCAGTGAACAGTTGGACACTGAAGCTTTCTTT.